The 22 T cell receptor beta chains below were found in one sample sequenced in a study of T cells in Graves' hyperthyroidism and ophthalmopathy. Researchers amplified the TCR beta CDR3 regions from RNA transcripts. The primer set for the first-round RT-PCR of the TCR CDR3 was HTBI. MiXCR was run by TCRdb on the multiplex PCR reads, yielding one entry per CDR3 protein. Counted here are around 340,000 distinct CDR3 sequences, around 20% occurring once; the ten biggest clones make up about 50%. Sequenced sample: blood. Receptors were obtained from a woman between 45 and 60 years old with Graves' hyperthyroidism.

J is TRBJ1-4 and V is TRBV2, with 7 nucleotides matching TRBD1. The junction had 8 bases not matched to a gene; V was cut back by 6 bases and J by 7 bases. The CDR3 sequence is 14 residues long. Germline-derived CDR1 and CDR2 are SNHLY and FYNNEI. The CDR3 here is CASRQQGRVEKLFF. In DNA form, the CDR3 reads TGTGCCAGCAGGCAACAGGGGCGGGTTGAAAAACTGTTTTTT.

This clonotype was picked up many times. This CDR3 reads CASSNQGLAKNIQYF. The CDR3 nucleotides read TGTGCCAGCAGTAACCAGGGTTTGGCCAAAAACATTCAGTACTTC. This chain connects TRBV28 to TRBJ2-4; weak D call: TRBD1 (5 bases). Per the germline V gene, CDR1 is MDHEN and CDR2 is SYDVKM. V dropped 5 bases and J dropped 1 base, with 12 bases sitting between them. The CDR3 covers 15 residues.

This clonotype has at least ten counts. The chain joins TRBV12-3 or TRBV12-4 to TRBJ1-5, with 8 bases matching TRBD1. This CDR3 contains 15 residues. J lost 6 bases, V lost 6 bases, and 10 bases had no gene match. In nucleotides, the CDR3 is TGTGCCAGCAGGAAAGCAGGGGGCGGGGGTCAGCCCCAGCATTTT. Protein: CASRKAGGGGQPQHF.

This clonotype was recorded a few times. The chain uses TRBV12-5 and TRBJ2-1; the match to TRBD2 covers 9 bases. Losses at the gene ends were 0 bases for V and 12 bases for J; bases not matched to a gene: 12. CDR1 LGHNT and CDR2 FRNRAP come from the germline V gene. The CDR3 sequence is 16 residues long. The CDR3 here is CASGLVRGGRVLGQFF. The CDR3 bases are TGTGCTAGTGGTTTGGTACGGGGCGGGAGGGTCCTTGGGCAGTTCTTC.

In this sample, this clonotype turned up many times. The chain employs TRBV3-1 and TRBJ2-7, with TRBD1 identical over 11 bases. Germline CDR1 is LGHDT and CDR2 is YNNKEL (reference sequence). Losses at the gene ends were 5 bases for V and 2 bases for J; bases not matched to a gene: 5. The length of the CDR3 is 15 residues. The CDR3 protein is CASSSGQGAAYEQYF. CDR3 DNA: TGTGCCAGCAGCTCAGGACAGGGGGCGGCCTACGAGCAGTACTTC.

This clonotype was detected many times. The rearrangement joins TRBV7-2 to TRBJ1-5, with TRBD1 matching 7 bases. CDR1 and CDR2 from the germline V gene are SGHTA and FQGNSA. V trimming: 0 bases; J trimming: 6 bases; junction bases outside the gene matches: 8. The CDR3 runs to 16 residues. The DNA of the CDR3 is TGTGCCAGCAGCTTAGCAGGACAGGTTAAGGTTCAGCCCCAGCATTTT. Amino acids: CASSLAGQVKVQPQHF. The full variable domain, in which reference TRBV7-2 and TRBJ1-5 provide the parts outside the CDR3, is GAGVSQSPSNKVTEKGKDVELRCDPISGHTALYWYRQSLGQGLEFLIYFQGNSAPDKSGLPSDRFSAERTGGSVSTLTIQRTQQEDSAVYLCASSLAGQVKVQPQHFGDGTRLSIL.

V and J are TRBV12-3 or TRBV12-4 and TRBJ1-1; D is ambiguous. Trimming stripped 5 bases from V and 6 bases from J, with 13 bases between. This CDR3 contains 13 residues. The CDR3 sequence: CASSAREGSEAFF. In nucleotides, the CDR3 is TGTGCCAGCAGTGCCCGTGAGGGCTCTGAAGCTTTCTTT.

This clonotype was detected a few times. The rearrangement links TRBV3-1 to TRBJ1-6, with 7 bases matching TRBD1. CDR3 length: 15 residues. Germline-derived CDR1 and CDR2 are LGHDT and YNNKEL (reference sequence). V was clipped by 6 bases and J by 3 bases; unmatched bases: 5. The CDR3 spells CASRTGQVYNSPLHF. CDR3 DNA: TGTGCCAGCAGGACCGGACAGGTCTATAATTCACCCCTCCACTTT.

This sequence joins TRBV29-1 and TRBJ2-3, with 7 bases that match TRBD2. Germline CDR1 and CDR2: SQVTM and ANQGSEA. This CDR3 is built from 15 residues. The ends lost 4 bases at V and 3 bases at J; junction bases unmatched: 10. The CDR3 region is CSVVMASGLTDTQYF. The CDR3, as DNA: TGCAGCGTTGTAATGGCTAGCGGCCTTACAGATACGCAGTATTTT.

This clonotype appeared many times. Here the CDR3 reads CASKILGGHANTGELFF. The CDR3 DNA reads as TGTGCCAGCAAGATTCTGGGTGGACACGCGAACACCGGGGAGCTGTTTTTT. The chain is built from TRBV27 and TRBJ2-2, with a possible D match to TRBD1 (5 bases). There are 17 residues in the CDR3. Germline-derived CDR1 and CDR2 are MNHEY and SMNVEV (reference sequence). Trimming took off 7 bases at V and 0 bases at J, with 18 bases between the two ends.

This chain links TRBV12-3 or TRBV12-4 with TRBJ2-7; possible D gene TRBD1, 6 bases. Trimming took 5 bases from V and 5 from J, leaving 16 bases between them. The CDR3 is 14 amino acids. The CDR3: CASSRGTGRNEQYF. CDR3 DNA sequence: TGTGCCAGCAGTCGGGGAACAGGGCGGAACGAGCAGTACTTC.

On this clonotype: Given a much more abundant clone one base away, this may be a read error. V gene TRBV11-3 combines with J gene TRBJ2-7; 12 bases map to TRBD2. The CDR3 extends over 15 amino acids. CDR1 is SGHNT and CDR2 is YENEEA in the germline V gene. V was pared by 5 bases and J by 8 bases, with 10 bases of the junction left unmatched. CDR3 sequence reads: CASSHGLAGRDKQYF. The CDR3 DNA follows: TGTGCCAGCAGCCATGGACTAGCGGGGAGGGACAAGCAGTACTTC. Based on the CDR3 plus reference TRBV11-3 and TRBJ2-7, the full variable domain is EAGVVQSPRYKIIEKKQPVAFWCNPISGHNTLYWYLQNLGQGPELLIRYENEEAVDDSQLPKDRFSAERLKGVDSTLKIQPAELGDSAVYLCASSHGLAGRDKQYFGPGTRLTVT.

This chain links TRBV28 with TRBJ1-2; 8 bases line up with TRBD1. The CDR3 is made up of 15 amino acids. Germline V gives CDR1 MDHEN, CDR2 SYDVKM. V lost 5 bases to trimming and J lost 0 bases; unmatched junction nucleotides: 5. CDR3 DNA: TGTGCCAGCAGTCCCAGGGACAGGCCTAACTATGGCTACACCTTC. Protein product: CASSPRDRPNYGYTF.

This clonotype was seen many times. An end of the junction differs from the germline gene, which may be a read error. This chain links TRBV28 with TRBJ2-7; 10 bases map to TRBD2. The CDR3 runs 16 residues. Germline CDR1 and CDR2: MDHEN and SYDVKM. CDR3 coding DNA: TGTGCCAGCAGGGTATTCCCTAGCGGGGGCTCCCACGAGCAGTACTTC. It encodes CASRVFPSGGSHEQYF.

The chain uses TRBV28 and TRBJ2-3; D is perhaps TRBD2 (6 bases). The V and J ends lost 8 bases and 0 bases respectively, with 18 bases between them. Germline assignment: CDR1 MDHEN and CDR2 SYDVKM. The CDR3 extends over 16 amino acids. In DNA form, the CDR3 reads TGTGCCAGCGGGGAAAGCGGGTCGCGAAGCACAGATACGCAGTATTTT. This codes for CASGESGSRSTDTQYF.

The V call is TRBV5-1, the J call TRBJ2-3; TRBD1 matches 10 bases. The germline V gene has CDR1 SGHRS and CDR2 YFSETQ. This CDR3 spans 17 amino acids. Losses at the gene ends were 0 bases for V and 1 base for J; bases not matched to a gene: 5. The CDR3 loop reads CASSLGQGARGTDTQYF. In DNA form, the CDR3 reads TGCGCCAGCAGCTTGGGACAGGGGGCGAGAGGCACAGATACGCAGTATTTT.

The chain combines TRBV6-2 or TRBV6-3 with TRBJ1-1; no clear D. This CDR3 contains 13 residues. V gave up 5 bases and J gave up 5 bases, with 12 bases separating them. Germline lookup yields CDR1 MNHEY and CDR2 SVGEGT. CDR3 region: CASSPRRMTEAFF. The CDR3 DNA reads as TGTGCCAGCAGTCCACGCAGGATGACTGAAGCTTTCTTT.

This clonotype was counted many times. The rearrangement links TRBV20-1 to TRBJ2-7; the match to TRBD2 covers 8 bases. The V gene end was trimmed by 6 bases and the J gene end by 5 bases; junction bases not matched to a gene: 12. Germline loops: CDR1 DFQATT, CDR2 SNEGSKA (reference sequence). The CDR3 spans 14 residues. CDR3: CSAIWGAGGHEQYF. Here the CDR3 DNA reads TGCAGTGCGATTTGGGGGGCGGGGGGACACGAGCAGTACTTC.

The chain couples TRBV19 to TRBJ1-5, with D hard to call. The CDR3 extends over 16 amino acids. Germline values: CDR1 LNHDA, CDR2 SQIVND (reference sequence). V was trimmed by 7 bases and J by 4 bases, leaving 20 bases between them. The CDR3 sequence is CASTPTTPSRNQPQHF. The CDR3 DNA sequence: TGTGCCAGTACCCCGACAACGCCGAGCCGTAATCAGCCCCAGCATTTT.

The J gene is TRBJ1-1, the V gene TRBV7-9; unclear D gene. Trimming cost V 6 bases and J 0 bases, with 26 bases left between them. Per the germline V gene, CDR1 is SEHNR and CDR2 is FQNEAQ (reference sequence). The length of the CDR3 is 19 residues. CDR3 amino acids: CASSYTYLEWEDMNTEAFF. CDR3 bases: TGTGCCAGCAGTTACACCTACTTAGAGTGGGAAGACATGAACACTGAAGCTTTCTTT.

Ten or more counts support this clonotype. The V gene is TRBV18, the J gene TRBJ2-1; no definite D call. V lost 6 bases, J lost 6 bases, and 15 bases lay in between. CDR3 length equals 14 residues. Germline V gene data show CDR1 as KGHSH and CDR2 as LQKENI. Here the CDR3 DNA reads TGTGCCAGCTCCCTTTACTCGATAAGCAATGAGCAGTTCTTC. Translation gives CASSLYSISNEQFF.

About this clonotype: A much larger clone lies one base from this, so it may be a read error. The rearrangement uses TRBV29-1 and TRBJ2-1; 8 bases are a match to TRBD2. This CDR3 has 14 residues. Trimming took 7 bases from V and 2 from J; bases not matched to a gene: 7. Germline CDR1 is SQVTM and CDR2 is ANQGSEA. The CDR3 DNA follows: TGCAGCGCAATACAGCGGGGGCCCTACAATGAGCAGTTCTTC. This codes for CSAIQRGPYNEQFF.